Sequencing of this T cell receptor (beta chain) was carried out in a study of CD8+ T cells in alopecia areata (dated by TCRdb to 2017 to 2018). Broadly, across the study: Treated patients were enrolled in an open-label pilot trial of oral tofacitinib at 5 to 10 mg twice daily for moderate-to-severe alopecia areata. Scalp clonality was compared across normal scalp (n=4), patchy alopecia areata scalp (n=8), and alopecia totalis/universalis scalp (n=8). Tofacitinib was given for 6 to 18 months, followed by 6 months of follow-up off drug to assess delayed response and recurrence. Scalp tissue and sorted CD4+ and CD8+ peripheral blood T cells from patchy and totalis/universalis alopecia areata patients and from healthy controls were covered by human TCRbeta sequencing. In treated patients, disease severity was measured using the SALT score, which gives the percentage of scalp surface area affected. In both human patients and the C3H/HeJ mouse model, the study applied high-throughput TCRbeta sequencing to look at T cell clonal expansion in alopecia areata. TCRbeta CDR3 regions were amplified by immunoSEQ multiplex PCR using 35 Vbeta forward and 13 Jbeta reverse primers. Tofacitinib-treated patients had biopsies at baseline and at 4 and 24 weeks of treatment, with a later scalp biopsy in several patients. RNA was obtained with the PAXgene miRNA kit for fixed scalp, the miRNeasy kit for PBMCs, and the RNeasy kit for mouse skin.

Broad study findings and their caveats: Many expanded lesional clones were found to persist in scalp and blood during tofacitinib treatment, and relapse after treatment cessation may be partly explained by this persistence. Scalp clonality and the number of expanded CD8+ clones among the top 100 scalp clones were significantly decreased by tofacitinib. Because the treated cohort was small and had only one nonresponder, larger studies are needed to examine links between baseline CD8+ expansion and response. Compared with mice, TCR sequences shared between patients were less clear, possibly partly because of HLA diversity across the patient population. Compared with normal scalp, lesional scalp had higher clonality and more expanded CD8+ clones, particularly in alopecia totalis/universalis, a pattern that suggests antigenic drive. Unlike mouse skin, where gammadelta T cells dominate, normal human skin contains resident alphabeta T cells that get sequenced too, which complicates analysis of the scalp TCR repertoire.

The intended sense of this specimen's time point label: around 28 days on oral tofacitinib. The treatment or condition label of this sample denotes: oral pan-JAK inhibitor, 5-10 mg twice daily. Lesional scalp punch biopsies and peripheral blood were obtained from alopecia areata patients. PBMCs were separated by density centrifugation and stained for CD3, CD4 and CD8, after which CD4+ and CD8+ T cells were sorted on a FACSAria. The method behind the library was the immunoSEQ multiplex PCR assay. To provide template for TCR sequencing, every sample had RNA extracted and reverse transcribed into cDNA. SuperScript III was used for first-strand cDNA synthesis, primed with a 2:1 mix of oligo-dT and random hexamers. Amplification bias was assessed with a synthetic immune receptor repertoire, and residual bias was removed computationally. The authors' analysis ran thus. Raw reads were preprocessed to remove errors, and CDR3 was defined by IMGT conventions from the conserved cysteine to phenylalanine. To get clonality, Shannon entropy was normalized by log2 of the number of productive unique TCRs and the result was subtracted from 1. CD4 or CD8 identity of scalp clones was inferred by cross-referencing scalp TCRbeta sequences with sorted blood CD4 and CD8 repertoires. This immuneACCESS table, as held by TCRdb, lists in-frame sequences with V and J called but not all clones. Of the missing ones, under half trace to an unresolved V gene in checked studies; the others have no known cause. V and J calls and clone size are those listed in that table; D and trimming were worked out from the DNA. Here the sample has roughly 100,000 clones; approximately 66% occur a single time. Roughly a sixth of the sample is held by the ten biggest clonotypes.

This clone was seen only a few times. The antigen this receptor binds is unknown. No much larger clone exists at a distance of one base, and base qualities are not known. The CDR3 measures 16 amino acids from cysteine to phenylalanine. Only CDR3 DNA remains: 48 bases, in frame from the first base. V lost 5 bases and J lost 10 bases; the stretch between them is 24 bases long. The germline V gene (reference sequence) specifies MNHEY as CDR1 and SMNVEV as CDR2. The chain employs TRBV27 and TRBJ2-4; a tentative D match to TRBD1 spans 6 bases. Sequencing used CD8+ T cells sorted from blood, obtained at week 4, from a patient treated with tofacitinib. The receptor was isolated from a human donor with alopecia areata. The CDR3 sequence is CASSPTGVQGRGIQYF. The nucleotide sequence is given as TGTGCCAGCAGTCCGACGGGTGTCCAGGGGAGAGGGATTCAGTACTTC.